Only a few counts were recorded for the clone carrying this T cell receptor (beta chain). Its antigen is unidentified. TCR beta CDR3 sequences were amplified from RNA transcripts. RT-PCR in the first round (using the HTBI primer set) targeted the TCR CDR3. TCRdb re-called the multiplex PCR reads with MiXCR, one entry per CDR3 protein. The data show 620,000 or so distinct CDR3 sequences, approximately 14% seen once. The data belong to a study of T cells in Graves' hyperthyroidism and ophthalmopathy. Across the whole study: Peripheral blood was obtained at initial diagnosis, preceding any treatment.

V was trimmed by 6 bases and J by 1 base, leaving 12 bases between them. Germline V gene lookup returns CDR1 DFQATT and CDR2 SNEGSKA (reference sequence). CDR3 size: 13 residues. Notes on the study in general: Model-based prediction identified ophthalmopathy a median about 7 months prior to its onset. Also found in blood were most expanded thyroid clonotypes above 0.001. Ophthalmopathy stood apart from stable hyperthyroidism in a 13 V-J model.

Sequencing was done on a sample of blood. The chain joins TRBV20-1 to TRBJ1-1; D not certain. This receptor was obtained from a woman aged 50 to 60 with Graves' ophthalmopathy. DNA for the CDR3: TGCAGTGCAGTAAAGACGGGGAACACTGAAGCTTTCTTT. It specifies CSAVKTGNTEAFF.